Shown below are 10 T cell receptor beta chains from a single sample sequenced in a study of cytomegalovirus exposure and HLA in healthy donors. Vbeta (60) and Jbeta (13) primers were used in the PCR. Produced via immunoSEQ multiplex PCR; TCRdb's table is partial and in-frame only. This table has 85,000 to 100,000 clones, 64% appearing once. Sequencing was performed on PBMCs. These receptors were taken from a man aged 55 to 70 in good health and CMV-seronegative.

CDR3: CASSIRKAQPQHF. The DNA of the CDR3 is TGTGCCAGTAGTATCAGGAAGGCTCAGCCCCAGCATTTT. This rearrangement joins TRBV19 to TRBJ1-5; no definite D call. V was shortened by 3 bases and J by 6 bases, with 9 bases between the two germline ends. This CDR3 is built from 13 residues. Germline V gene lookup returns CDR1 LNHDA and CDR2 SQIVND (reference sequence).

This rearrangement joins TRBV28 to TRBJ1-1; weak D call: TRBD1 (5 bases). The V end lost 11 bases, the J end lost 0 bases, and 10 bases lay between the germline ends. The CDR3 runs to 12 residues. Germline V gene data show CDR1 as MDHEN and CDR2 as SYDVKM. CDR3 sequence reads: CAWGGMNTEAFF. CDR3 nucleotides: TGTGCCTGGGGGGGGATGAACACTGAAGCTTTCTTT.

V usage is TRBV27 and J usage is TRBJ2-3, with D perhaps matching TRBD2 (6 bases). This CDR3 spans 20 amino acids. Germline CDR1 MNHEY, CDR2 SMNVEV (reference sequence). V lost 7 bases and J 4 bases, leaving 33 bases between the germline ends. The DNA for the CDR3 is TGTGCCAGCAACCTGAGGGACCATCGGGCAACTAGCCTCGGGCCAGATACGCAGTATTTT. This codes for CASNLRDHRATSLGPDTQYF.

This clone occurred a few times. Other nucleotide sequences from this sample produce the same CDR3. The chain has TRBV4-1 and TRBJ2-5; 7 nucleotides agree with TRBD2. The CDR3 runs 14 residues. The germline V gene encodes CDR1 MGHRA and CDR2 YSYEKL. J gave up 4 bases and V 3 bases, and 5 bases lay outside the gene matches. The CDR3 spells CASSQAGGSETQYF. In DNA form, the CDR3 reads TGCGCCAGCAGCCAGGCCGGGGGGTCAGAGACCCAGTACTTC.

The chain combines TRBV2 with TRBJ1-2, with a weak D call TRBD1 (6 bases). The length of the CDR3 is 14 residues. V dropped 10 bases and J dropped 2 bases, with 17 bases sitting between them. Germline values: CDR1 SNHLY, CDR2 FYNNEI. CDR3 DNA sequence: TGTGCCACCAAGTCCCCAGGGGTCAACTATGGCTACACCTTC. This codes for CATKSPGVNYGYTF.

In its sample, this clone was seen a few times. The J gene is TRBJ2-5, the V gene TRBV5-6; D not certain. Germline CDR1 SGHDT, CDR2 YYEEEE. The V end lost 2 bases, the J end lost 2 bases, and 7 bases lay between the germline ends. The CDR3 contains 13 residues. The CDR3 region is CASSLFLQETQYF. In nucleotides, the CDR3 is TGTGCCAGCAGCTTATTCCTGCAAGAGACCCAGTACTTC.

The V gene is TRBV28, the J gene TRBJ1-5, with 9 bases lining up with TRBD1. Germline assignment: CDR1 MDHEN and CDR2 SYDVKM. This CDR3 region has 17 residues. Trimming took 7 bases from V and 0 from J; bases not matched to a gene: 10. CDR3: CASILDRGGSSNQPQHF. The CDR3 region has the DNA TGTGCCAGCATCCTGGACAGGGGCGGTAGTAGCAATCAGCCCCAGCATTTT.

This clone was seen only a few times. The genes are TRBV2 and TRBJ2-1; 12 bases align to TRBD2. Germline V gene lookup returns CDR1 SNHLY and CDR2 FYNNEI. With 3 bases clipped from V and 7 bases from J, the junction kept 7 bases outside the gene matches. The CDR3 has 16 amino acids. The CDR3 protein is CASSDPTSGRLNEQFF. The CDR3 nucleotides read TGTGCCAGCAGTGACCCGACTAGCGGGAGATTGAATGAGCAGTTCTTC.

The chain couples TRBV28 to TRBJ2-3; 8 bases line up with TRBD1. CDR3 length equals 19 residues. The germline CDR1 and CDR2 sequences are MDHEN and SYDVKM. Trimming at V came to 2 bases and at J to 4 bases, leaving 17 bases not matched to a gene. The DNA of the CDR3 is TGTGCCAGCAGTTTAATAAAGCAGGGGGCGCCTTTTAGGGCAGATACGCAGTATTTT. Its protein product is CASSLIKQGAPFRADTQYF.

The chain couples TRBV11-3 to TRBJ2-4; D possibly corresponds to TRBD2 (5 bases). The CDR3 consists of 18 residues. The V end was cut by 0 bases, the J end by 1 base, with 16 bases between. Germline V gene data show CDR1 as SGHNT and CDR2 as YENEEA. The CDR3, as DNA: TGTGCCAGCAGCTTAGAGGGGATAGAGGGAGATGCCAAAAACATTCAGTACTTC. Translation gives CASSLEGIEGDAKNIQYF.